The rows below give T cell receptor beta chains drawn from one sample of a study of T cells in Graves' hyperthyroidism and ophthalmopathy. TCRdb reanalysed the multiplex PCR reads using MiXCR and keeps one entry per CDR3 protein. This table has fewer than 750,000 distinct CDR3 sequences, around 15% appearing once. The sample taken for sequencing was blood. The receptors derive from a woman aged 45-65 years with Graves' ophthalmopathy. The CDR3 runs from the conserved cysteine through the conserved F or W. The D gene is left open where the match is weak. The size field is filled for only some rows; it gives once, few, many or a size class.

TRBJ2-6	TRBV28	-	TRBD1	TGTGCCAGCAGAGGGACAGGCCGCTCTGGGGCCAACGTCCTGACTTTC	CASRGTGRSGANVLTF
TRBJ1-2	TRBV28	many	-	TGTGCCAGCAGTAGGAGGGGGGCGCAAGAGTATGGCTACACCTTC	CASSRRGAQEYGYTF
TRBJ2-3	TRBV30	-	-	TGTGCCTGGAGTGTACTAGGGTCTGGAACTAGCACAGATACGCAGTATTTT	CAWSVLGSGTSTDTQYF
TRBJ2-1	TRBV7-9	once	TRBD1	TGTGCCAGCAGCCATTACAGGGGTGAGCAGTTCTTC	CASSHYRGEQFF
TRBJ2-3	TRBV5-4	-	-	TGTGCCAGCAGCTTTTCGTGGGGAAACACAGATACGCAGTATTTT	CASSFSWGNTDTQYF
TRBJ2-5	TRBV5-1	once	-	TGCGCCAGCAGCTTGGGACAGGTAAAAGAGACCCAGTACTTC	CASSLGQVKETQYF
TRBJ1-6	TRBV28	many	-	TGTGCCAGCAGTTCGCCCGCCAAAGGAGGTTCACCCCTCCACTTT	CASSSPAKGGSPLHF
TRBJ1-5	TRBV27	many	TRBD1	TGTGCCAGCAGAGGGACAGGGAACAATCAGCCCCAGCATTTT	CASRGTGNNQPQHF
TRBJ2-7	TRBV5-8	many	-	TGTGCCAGCAGCTTCGGGTTCGGTCTGTACGAGCAGTACTTC	CASSFGFGLYEQYF
TRBJ2-2	TRBV5-5	few	-	TGTGCCAGCAGCTCAAGACTAGGAAACACCGGGGAGCTGTTTTTT	CASSSRLGNTGELFF
TRBJ1-1	TRBV20-1	many	-	TGCAGTGCTAGAGAATTTAAAGCTGAAGCTTTCTTT	CSAREFKAEAFF
TRBJ1-1	TRBV12-3/TRBV12-4	many	-	TGTGCCAGCAGTTTCTGGGTTGTGAACACTGAAGCTTTCTTT	CASSFWVVNTEAFF
TRBJ2-1	TRBV18	many	-	TGTGCCAGCTCACTGGCAGACAAGTACAATGAGCAGTTCTTC	CASSLADKYNEQFF
TRBJ1-2	TRBV30	-	-	TGTGCCTGGAGTCCCATTACCGCTGGCTACACCTTC	CAWSPITAGYTF
TRBJ2-5	TRBV30	many	-	TGTGCCTGGAGTCCTAGAGGGTGGTACCAAGAGACCCAGTACTTC	CAWSPRGWYQETQYF
TRBJ2-7	TRBV6-1	-	-	TGTGCCAGCAGACGGACTTTGGACAGCAGTATAAAGCAGTACTTC	CASRRTLDSSIKQYF
TRBJ2-1	TRBV6-5	-	-	TGTGCCAGCAGTTCCCTTGGACGTAGCGAACAGAATGAGCAGTTCTTC	CASSSLGRSEQNEQFF
TRBJ2-7	TRBV7-9	few	-	TGTGCCAGCAGCCAAGACGGAGGCTCCTACGAGCAGTACTTC	CASSQDGGSYEQYF
TRBJ1-2	TRBV28	few	-	TGTGCCAGCAGACGGTCCGTAGGCTACACCTTC	CASRRSVGYTF
TRBJ2-1	TRBV24-1	-	TRBD2	TGTGCCACCAGCCTAGCGGGTGCCAATGAGCAGTTCTTC	CATSLAGANEQFF
TRBJ2-2	TRBV7-2	many	TRBD1	TGTGCCAGCAGCCGGGACAGTTCCGGGGAGCTGTTTTTT	CASSRDSSGELFF
TRBJ2-1	TRBV5-1	many	TRBD1	TGCGCCAGCAGCTTACAGGGGGATGAGCAGTTCTTC	CASSLQGDEQFF
TRBJ1-5	TRBV19	-	TRBD1	TGTGCCAGTAGTACCGACCACGGACAGGATAGCAATCAGCCCCAGCATTTT	CASSTDHGQDSNQPQHF
TRBJ2-3	TRBV20-1	many	-	TGCAGTGCTACTAACACAGATACGCAGTATTTT	CSATNTDTQYF
TRBJ1-6	TRBV12-3/TRBV12-4	many	-	TGTGCCAGCAGTCCCCAAGGGGATTCACCCCTCCACTTT	CASSPQGDSPLHF
TRBJ1-2	TRBV30	many	-	TGTGCCTGGAGTGTAGGTCGTAGGGGCTATGGCTACACCTTC	CAWSVGRRGYGYTF
TRBJ2-3	TRBV5-1	-	TRBD2	TGCGCCAGCACGAGGACAATGACTAGCGGCACAGATACGCAGTATTTT	CASTRTMTSGTDTQYF
TRBJ1-5	TRBV7-2	many	-	TGTGCCAGCAGCGAGGGGAGGATTCAGCCCCAGCATTTT	CASSEGRIQPQHF
TRBJ2-7	TRBV28	-	TRBD2	TGTGCCAGCAGTTTCGGGGACTACGAGCGGTTCTTC	CASSFGDYERFF
TRBJ2-3	TRBV7-9	few	-	TGTGCCAGCAGCGCCCAAGAGGCAGATACGCAGTATTTT	CASSAQEADTQYF
TRBJ2-1	TRBV27	-	-	TGTGCCAGCAGTTTAGTGGCAGGGGTGGAGGGTGAGCAGTTCTTC	CASSLVAGVEGEQFF
TRBJ1-2	TRBV28	-	-	TGTGCCAGCAAAAGACCCGGGACACTTCTCGACTATGGCTACACCTTC	CASKRPGTLLDYGYTF
TRBJ2-6	TRBV7-9	few	-	TGTGCCAGCAGCTTAGGTACCGGGAGCTCTGGGGCCAACGTCCTGACTTTC	CASSLGTGSSGANVLTF
TRBJ1-1	TRBV27	many	-	TGTGCCAGCAATCCTCCGGGTAGGGCTGAAGCTTTCTTT	CASNPPGRAEAFF
TRBJ2-1	TRBV5-1	once	-	TGCGCCAGCAGCCAGACTAGTTTGTGGGACGAGCAGTTCTTC	CASSQTSLWDEQFF
TRBJ2-5	TRBV7-2	many	-	TGTGCCAGCAGCCGGTCGCAGGAAGAGACCCAGTACTTC	CASSRSQEETQYF
TRBJ1-6	TRBV7-2	-	-	TGTGCCATCAGAGCAACGGGGGATTCACCCCTCCACTTT	CAIRATGDSPLHF
TRBJ2-1	TRBV9	-	TRBD2	TGTGCCAGCAGCCTTTGGAGGACTAGCGTGTACAATGAGCAGTTCTTC	CASSLWRTSVYNEQFF
TRBJ2-1	TRBV2	many	-	TGTGCCAGCAGAGGACTGTTTGATGAGCAGTTCTTC	CASRGLFDEQFF
TRBJ2-7	TRBV20-1	many	-	TGCAGTGCACAGGGAGGGGTGGCCTACGAGCAGTACTTC	CSAQGGVAYEQYF